Listed here is a single T cell receptor beta chain. Other DNA sequences in this specimen translate into the identical CDR3. The source of the sample is a study of cytomegalovirus exposure and HLA in healthy donors. From germline, CDR1 is SQVTM and CDR2 ANQGSEA. Trimming cost V 2 bases and J 6 bases, with 8 bases left between them. The CDR3 sequence is 11 residues long. The protocol was immunoSEQ multiplex PCR, while the TCRdb copy is restricted to in-frame clones and leaves out a portion. The sample carries roughly 150,000 clones, roughly 89% recorded once. Sequenced input: PBMCs. The chain combines TRBV29-1 with TRBJ2-7, with D possibly matching TRBD1 (5 bases). The sequence was obtained from a woman between 18 and 30 years old in good health and CMV-seropositive. The CDR3 coding sequence is TGCAGCGTTGAAAGGGGCGGCGAGCAGTACTTC. Protein sequence: CSVERGGEQYF.